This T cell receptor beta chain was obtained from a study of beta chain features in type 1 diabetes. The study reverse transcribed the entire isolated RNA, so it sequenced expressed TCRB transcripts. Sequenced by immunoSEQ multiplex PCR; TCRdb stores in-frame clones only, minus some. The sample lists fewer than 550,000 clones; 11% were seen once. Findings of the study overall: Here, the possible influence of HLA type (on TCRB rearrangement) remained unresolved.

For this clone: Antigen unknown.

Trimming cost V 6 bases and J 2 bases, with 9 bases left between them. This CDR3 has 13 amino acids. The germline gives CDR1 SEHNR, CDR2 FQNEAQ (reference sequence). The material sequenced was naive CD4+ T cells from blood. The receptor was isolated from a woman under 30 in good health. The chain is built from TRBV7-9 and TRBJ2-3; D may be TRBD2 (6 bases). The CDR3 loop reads CASRRGDTDTQYF. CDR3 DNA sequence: TGTGCCAGCAGGCGGGGTGACACAGATACGCAGTATTTT.